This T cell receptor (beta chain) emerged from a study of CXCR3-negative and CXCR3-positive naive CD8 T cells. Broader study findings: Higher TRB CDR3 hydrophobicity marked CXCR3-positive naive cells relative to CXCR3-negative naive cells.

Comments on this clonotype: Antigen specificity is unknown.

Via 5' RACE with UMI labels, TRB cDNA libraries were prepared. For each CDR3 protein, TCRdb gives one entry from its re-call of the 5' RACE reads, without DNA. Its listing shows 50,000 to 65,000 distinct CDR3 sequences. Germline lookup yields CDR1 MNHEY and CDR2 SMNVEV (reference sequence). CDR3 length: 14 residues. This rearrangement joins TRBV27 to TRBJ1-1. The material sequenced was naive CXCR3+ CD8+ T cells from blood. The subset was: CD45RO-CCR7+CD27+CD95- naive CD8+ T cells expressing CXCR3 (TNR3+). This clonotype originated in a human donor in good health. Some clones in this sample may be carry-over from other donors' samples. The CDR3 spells CASSLTAWEAEAFF.